Each of the 2 T cell receptor beta chains below was sequenced from the same sample in a study of blood T cell repertoires in COVID-19 (dated by TCRdb to 2018 to 2021). The library relied on the immunoSEQ multiplex PCR assay. In TCRdb, the immuneACCESS table is reduced to in-frame sequences with V and J assigned. These tables do not hold every clone; where another copy was compared, an unresolved V gene accounts for under half, and the others remain unexplained. This sample holds 210,000 or so clones; 78% were observed only once. Of the sample, under 3.5% is held by the ten largest clones. Sequencing input: peripheral blood. All receptors come from a woman of 80 years or more with active or convalescent COVID-19.

This clone was recorded once. The V gene is TRBV4-3, the J gene TRBJ1-1; D is unclear. Germline-derived CDR1 and CDR2 are LGHNA and YSLEER. Deletions cut 0 bases from V and 0 bases from J, with 8 bases between. The CDR3 is 15 residues long. CDR3 coding DNA: TGCGCCAGCAGCCAAGATACCAGGATGAACACTGAAGCTTTCTTT. Its translation is CASSQDTRMNTEAFF.

The chain is built from TRBV18 and TRBJ1-1, with 10 positions matching TRBD1. The CDR3 has 15 residues. The germline gives CDR1 KGHSH, CDR2 LQKENI. V shed 3 bases and J 5 bases; nucleotides not matched to a gene: 6. CDR3 bases: TGTGCCAGCTCACCCAATCTGGACAGGGGGACTGAAGCTTTCTTT. This sequence encodes CASSPNLDRGTEAFF.